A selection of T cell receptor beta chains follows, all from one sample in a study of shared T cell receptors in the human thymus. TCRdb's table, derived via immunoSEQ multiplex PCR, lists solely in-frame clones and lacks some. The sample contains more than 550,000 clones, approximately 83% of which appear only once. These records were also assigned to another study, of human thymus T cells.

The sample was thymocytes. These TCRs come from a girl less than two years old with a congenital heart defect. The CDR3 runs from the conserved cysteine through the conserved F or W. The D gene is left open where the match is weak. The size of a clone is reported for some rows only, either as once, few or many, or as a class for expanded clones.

CASSFGTARGNCAEQYF TGTGCCAGCAGCTTTGGGACGGCCCGGGGGAATTGTGCCGAGCAGTACTTC . TRBJ2-7 TRBV5-6 .
CASSSRPQGMDVASPLHF TGTGCCAGCAGTTCCAGACCTCAGGGGATGGATGTCGCTTCACCCCTCCACTTT . TRBJ1-6 TRBV27 .
CASTIAAYGLRNSPLHF TGTGCCAGCACCATAGCAGCTTACGGATTACGAAATTCACCCCTCCACTTT . TRBJ1-6 TRBV13 .
CASSQPSGGVHTGELFF TGTGCCAGCAGCCAACCTTCCGGCGGGGTTCACACCGGGGAGCTGTTTTTT . TRBJ2-2 TRBV4-2 .
CASRPGTGFQPQHF TGTGCCAGCAGACCCGGGACAGGGTTTCAGCCCCAGCATTTT TRBD1 TRBJ1-5 TRBV27 .
CASSQWYPIRGGEQYF TGCGCCAGCAGCCAATGGTATCCCATCCGGGGAGGGGAGCAGTACTTC TRBD2 TRBJ2-7 TRBV4-3 .
CASSPGQGVQETQYF TGTGCCAGCAGCCCGGGACAGGGGGTCCAAGAGACCCAGTACTTC TRBD1 TRBJ2-5 TRBV6-1 .
CASSDRAKNTGELFF TGTGCCAGCAGTGACAGGGCGAAGAACACCGGGGAGCTGTTTTTT . TRBJ2-2 TRBV2 few
CSVGQGKDNYGYTF TGCAGCGTTGGACAGGGAAAAGATAACTATGGCTACACCTTC TRBD1 TRBJ1-2 TRBV29-1 .
CASETGQGSYTF TGTGCCAGTGAAACGGGACAGGGATCCTACACCTTC TRBD1 TRBJ1-2 TRBV19 .
CASTTPEGQGYNEQFF TGTGCCAGCACCACCCCCGAGGGACAGGGTTATAATGAGCAGTTCTTC TRBD1 TRBJ2-1 TRBV6-6 once
CATTTTVRKNSPLHF TGCGCCACCACAACGACAGTAAGAAAGAATTCACCCCTCCACTTT . TRBJ1-6 TRBV4-1 .
CASSIDSQGGSNQPQHF TGTGCCAGTAGTATAGATTCCCAGGGAGGGAGCAATCAGCCCCAGCATTTT . TRBJ1-5 TRBV19 .
CASSPRTFSLLNDYTF TGTGCCAGCAGCCCCCGTACCTTTTCTCTCCTAAATGACTACACCTTC . TRBJ1-2 TRBV9 .
CASSLIGSVSGETQYF TGTGCCAGCAGCTTAATCGGGTCAGTCAGTGGGGAGACCCAGTACTTC . TRBJ2-5 TRBV7-7 .
CASSLLPGVVDGYTF TGTGCCAGTAGCCTACTACCAGGGGTTGTCGATGGCTACACCTTC . TRBJ1-2 TRBV19 .
CASSPQGWDYGYTF TGTGCCAGCAGTCCACAGGGTTGGGACTATGGCTACACCTTC . TRBJ1-2 TRBV28 .
CASSAHGGYNEQFF TGTGCCAGCAGCGCACACGGGGGCTACAATGAGCAGTTCTTC . TRBJ2-1 TRBV9 .
CASSTTPGRAMAGELFF TGTGCCAGCAGTACAACCCCGGGCAGGGCGATGGCCGGGGAGCTGTTTTTT . TRBJ2-2 TRBV11-2 .
CASSPIPGTGDYEQYF TGTGCCAGCAGTCCAATCCCCGGGACAGGGGATTACGAGCAGTACTTC TRBD1 TRBJ2-7 TRBV27 .
CASSVGSSSIDTQYF TGTGCCAGCAGCGTAGGCTCTAGCAGTATAGATACGCAGTATTTT . TRBJ2-3 TRBV9 .
CAISEYSGVSSEQFF TGTGCCATCAGTGAGTATAGCGGGGTTAGTAGTGAGCAGTTCTTC TRBD2 TRBJ2-1 TRBV10-3 .
CASSQDPGGENEKLFF TGCGCCAGCAGCCAAGATCCGGGTGGGGAGAATGAAAAACTGTTTTTT . TRBJ1-4 TRBV4-3 .
CASSGGQTLKLFF TGTGCCAGCAGCGGGGGACAGACGTTAAAACTGTTTTTT TRBD1 TRBJ1-4 TRBV27 .
CASKTGELTNYGYTF TGTGCCAGCAAGACAGGGGAATTGACTAACTATGGCTACACCTTC TRBD1 TRBJ1-2 TRBV9 .
CASQRQGNTEAFF TGTGCCAGCCAAAGACAGGGCAACACTGAAGCTTTCTTT TRBD1 TRBJ1-1 TRBV27 .
CASNRTGPNPTSLIVPQNYGYTF TGTGCCAGTAATCGGACAGGGCCCAACCCCACTTCCCTCATCGTCCCCCAGAACTATGGCTACACCTTC TRBD1 TRBJ1-2 TRBV19 .
CASSQGQPYDNEQFF TGTGCCAGCAGCCAAGGACAGCCTTACGACAATGAGCAGTTCTTC . TRBJ2-1 TRBV7-9 .
CASSLSAGVYEQYF TGCGCCAGCAGCTTGTCGGCAGGGGTCTACGAGCAGTACTTC . TRBJ2-7 TRBV5-1 .
CASSQRREDGYTF TGTGCCAGCAGCCAAAGGAGGGAGGATGGCTACACCTTC . TRBJ1-2 TRBV5-4 .